The clone carrying this T cell receptor (beta chain) was found a few times. The target antigen is unknown. This record belongs to a study of T-cell reconstitution after alpha-beta-depleted transplantation in children. The study, taken as a whole, reports: TCRbeta diversity was high at day 60 in some patients (a result of surviving recipient T cells and thymic progenitors). Counts and diversity of T cells one year after transplant came mostly from newly produced T cells. Several hundred rapidly expanded clones from non-depleted graft cells reportedly supplied alpha-beta T cells about two months post-transplant.

Unique molecular identifiers tagged the TCRbeta library. TCRdb ran MiXCR on the PCR reads and lists one entry per CDR3 protein. The sample lists about 580,000 distinct CDR3 sequences, 25% to 30% occurring once. Per the germline V gene, CDR1 is MGHRA and CDR2 is YSYEKL. There are 14 residues in the CDR3. Trimming shortened V by 1 base and J by 6 bases, and 13 bases separated the two germline ends. The TCR comes from a boy younger than two with Wiskott-Aldrich syndrome, due to receive a stem cell transplant. V is TRBV4-1 and J is TRBJ2-7; no firm D call. The specimen comprised PBMCs, sampled before TCRalphabeta/CD19-depleted stem cell transplant. The chain's CDR3 is CASSQGYLTSEQYF. CDR3 DNA sequence: TGCGCCAGCAGCCAAGGCTATCTCACGTCCGAGCAGTACTTC.